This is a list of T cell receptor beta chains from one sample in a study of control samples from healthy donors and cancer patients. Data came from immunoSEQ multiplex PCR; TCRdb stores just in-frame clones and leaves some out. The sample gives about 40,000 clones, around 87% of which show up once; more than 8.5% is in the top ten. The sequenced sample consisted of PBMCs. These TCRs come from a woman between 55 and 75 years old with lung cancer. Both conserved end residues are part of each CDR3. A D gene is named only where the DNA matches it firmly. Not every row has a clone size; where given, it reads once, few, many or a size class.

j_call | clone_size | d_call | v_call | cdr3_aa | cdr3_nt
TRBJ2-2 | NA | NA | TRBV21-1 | CASSKVLAGLTGELFF | TGTGCCAGCAGCAAAGTACTAGCGGGCCTCACCGGGGAGCTGTTTTTT
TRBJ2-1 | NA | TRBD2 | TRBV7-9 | CASSLGLVSLF | TGTGCCAGCAGCCTGGGACTAGTATCTCTCTTC
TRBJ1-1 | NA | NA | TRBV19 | CASSTGGQGEAFF | TGTGCCAGTAGTACGGGGGGGCAAGGTGAAGCTTTCTTT
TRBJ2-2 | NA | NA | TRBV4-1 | CASSQVGQPRELFF | TGCGCCAGCAGCCAAGTGGGCCAGCCCCGGGAGCTGTTTTTT
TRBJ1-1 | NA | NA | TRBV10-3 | CAIREGGVGYTEAFF | TGTGCCATCAGGGAGGGGGGCGTAGGGTACACTGAAGCTTTCTTT
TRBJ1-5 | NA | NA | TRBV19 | CASSIVGGNQPQHF | TGTGCCAGTAGTATAGTTGGGGGGAATCAGCCCCAGCATTTT
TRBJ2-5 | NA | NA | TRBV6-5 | CASMAGASGETQYF | TGTGCCAGCATGGCGGGGGCGAGCGGAGAGACCCAGTACTTC
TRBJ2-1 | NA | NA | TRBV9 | CASSVTQGYLGEQFF | TGTGCCAGCAGCGTGACACAGGGTTACTTGGGTGAGCAGTTCTTC
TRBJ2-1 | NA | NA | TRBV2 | CASTQRQGGNEQFF | TGTGCCAGCACCCAGCGACAAGGGGGCAATGAGCAGTTCTTC
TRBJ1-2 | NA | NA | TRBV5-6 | CASSLGRLGSGYTF | TGTGCCAGCAGCTTGGGCAGGCTTGGGTCGGGCTACACCTTC
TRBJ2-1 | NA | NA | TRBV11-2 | CASSLDHGVNEQFF | TGTGCCAGCAGCTTAGATCACGGGGTGAATGAGCAGTTCTTC
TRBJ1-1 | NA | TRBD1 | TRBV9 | CASSVVGGSNTEAFF | TGTGCCAGCAGCGTAGTAGGGGGCTCCAACACTGAAGCTTTCTTT
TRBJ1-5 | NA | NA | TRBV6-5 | CASSKGDRNQPQHF | TGTGCCAGCAGTAAGGGGGATAGGAATCAGCCCCAGCATTTT
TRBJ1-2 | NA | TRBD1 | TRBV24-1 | CATSDPTGTVYGYTF | TGTGCCACCAGTGACCCAACCGGGACAGTCTATGGCTACACCTTC
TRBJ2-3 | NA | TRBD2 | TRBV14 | CASSQEELADSSTDTQYF | TGTGCCAGCAGCCAAGAAGAACTAGCGGACTCTAGCACAGATACGCAGTATTTT
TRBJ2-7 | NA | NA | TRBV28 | CASSLLRVNEQYF | TGTGCCAGCAGTTTACTCAGGGTTAACGAGCAGTACTTC
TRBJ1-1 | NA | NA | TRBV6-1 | CASSEPPGGVMNTEAFF | TGTGCCAGCAGTGAACCGCCCGGGGGGGTTATGAACACTGAAGCTTTCTTT
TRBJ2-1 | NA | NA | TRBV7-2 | CASSLFGQTEQFF | TGTGCCAGCAGCTTATTTGGGCAGACAGAGCAGTTCTTC
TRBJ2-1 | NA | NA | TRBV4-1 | CASSHAGRPVDEQFF | TGCGCCAGCAGCCACGCGGGACGGCCCGTTGATGAGCAGTTCTTC
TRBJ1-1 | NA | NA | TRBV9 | CASSVGFRGGRVNTEAFF | TGTGCCAGCAGCGTAGGTTTTAGGGGCGGCAGAGTGAACACTGAAGCTTTCTTT
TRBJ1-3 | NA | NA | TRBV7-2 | CASSLALAVNTIYF | TGTGCCAGCAGCTTAGCGCTGGCGGTTAACACCATATATTTT
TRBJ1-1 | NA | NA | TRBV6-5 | CASGLAGYTEAFF | TGTGCCAGCGGGTTGGCGGGCTACACTGAAGCTTTCTTT
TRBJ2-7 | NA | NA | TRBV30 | CAWSVGSTYEQYF | TGTGCCTGGAGTGTCGGCAGTACCTACGAGCAGTACTTC
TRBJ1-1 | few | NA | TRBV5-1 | CASSLGGLRGVNTEAFF | TGCGCCAGCAGCTTGGGGGGATTAAGAGGGGTGAACACTGAAGCTTTCTTT
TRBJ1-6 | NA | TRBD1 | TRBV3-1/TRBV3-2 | CASSQWRTGIINSPLHF | TGTGCCAGCAGCCAATGGCGGACAGGGATAATAAATTCACCCCTCCACTTT
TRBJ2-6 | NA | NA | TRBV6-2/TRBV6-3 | CASSYVSSGANVLTF | TGTGCCAGCAGTTACGTGAGCTCTGGGGCCAACGTCCTGACTTTC
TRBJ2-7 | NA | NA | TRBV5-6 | CASNKGGAPYEQYF | TGTGCCAGCAATAAGGGCGGGGCCCCCTACGAGCAGTACTTC
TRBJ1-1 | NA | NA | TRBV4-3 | CASSQDRVGTEAFF | TGCGCCAGCAGCCAAGATAGGGTAGGCACTGAAGCTTTCTTT
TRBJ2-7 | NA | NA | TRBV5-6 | CASSPGTYEQYF | TGTGCCAGCAGCCCGGGGACCTACGAGCAGTACTTC
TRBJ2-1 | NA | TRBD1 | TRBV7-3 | CASSRGTGNNEQFF | TGTGCCAGCAGCCGTGGGACAGGCAACAATGAGCAGTTCTTC
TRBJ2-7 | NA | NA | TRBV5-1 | CASSLRQDGGEQYF | TGCGCCAGCAGCTTGAGGCAGGATGGGGGGGAGCAGTACTTC
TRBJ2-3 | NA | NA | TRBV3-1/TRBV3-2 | CASSQVSAATQYF | TGTGCCAGCAGCCAAGTTTCAGCGGCTACGCAGTATTTT
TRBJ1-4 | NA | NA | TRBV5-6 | CASSLRDGATNEKLFF | TGTGCCAGCAGCTTAAGGGACGGAGCAACTAATGAAAAACTGTTTTTT
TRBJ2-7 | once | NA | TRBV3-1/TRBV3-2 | CASSRIWGADSYEQYF | TGTGCCAGCAGCCGGATCTGGGGGGCCGACTCCTACGAGCAGTACTTC
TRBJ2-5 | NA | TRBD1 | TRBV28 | CASSLLWDRQETQYF | TGTGCCAGCAGTTTATTGTGGGACAGACAAGAGACCCAGTACTTC
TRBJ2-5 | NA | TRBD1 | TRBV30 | CAWSEGTGPETQYF | TGTGCCTGGAGCGAAGGGACAGGACCAGAGACCCAGTACTTC
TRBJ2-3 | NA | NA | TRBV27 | CASSYQSGGSTDTQYF | TGTGCCAGCAGTTACCAAAGCGGAGGGAGCACAGATACGCAGTATTTT
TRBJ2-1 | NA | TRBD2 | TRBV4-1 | CASSPSGSVYNEQFF | TGCGCCAGCAGCCCGAGCGGGAGTGTCTACAATGAGCAGTTCTTC
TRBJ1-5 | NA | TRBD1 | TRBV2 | CASRGDSSNQPQHF | TGTGCCAGCAGGGGGGACAGTAGCAATCAGCCCCAGCATTTT
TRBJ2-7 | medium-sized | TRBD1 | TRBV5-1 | CASSLYRGPYEQYF | TGCGCCAGCAGCTTGTACAGGGGGCCCTACGAGCAGTACTTC
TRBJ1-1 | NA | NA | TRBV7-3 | CASSQPEGLNTEAFF | TGTGCCAGCAGCCAACCCGAGGGCTTGAACACTGAAGCTTTCTTT
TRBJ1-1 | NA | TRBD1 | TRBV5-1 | CASSLATGVDTEAFF | TGCGCCAGCAGCTTAGCGACAGGGGTAGACACTGAAGCTTTCTTT
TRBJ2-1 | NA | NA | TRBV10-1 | CASSESVNYNEQFF | TGCGCCAGCAGTGAGTCTGTTAACTACAATGAGCAGTTCTTC
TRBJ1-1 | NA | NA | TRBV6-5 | CASSRRTDTEAFF | TGTGCCAGCAGTCGACGTACGGACACTGAAGCTTTCTTT
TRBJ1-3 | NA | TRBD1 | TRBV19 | CASSIPTGGSPGNTIYF | TGTGCCAGTAGTATCCCGACAGGGGGTAGCCCTGGAAACACCATATATTTT
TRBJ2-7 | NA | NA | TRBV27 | CASSYGTEQYF | TGTGCCAGCAGTTATGGGACAGAGCAGTACTTC
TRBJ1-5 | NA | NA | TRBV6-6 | CASSWDGNQPQHF | TGTGCCAGCAGTTGGGACGGCAATCAGCCCCAGCATTTT
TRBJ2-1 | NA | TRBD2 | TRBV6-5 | CASSYSTLASNEQFF | TGTGCCAGCAGTTACTCGACACTAGCGTCAAATGAGCAGTTCTTC
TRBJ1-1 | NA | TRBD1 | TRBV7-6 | CASSPTGYDGTEAFF | TGTGCCAGCAGCCCGACAGGGTATGATGGCACTGAAGCTTTCTTT
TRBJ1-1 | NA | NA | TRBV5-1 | CASSLRGENTEAFF | TGCGCCAGCAGCTTGAGAGGGGAGAACACTGAAGCTTTCTTT
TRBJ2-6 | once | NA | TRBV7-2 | CASSLEGASGANVLTF | TGTGCCAGCAGCTTAGAAGGAGCCTCTGGGGCCAACGTCCTGACTTTC